This T cell receptor beta chain was captured by sequencing in a study of blood T cell repertoires in COVID-19 (dated by TCRdb to the early 2020s). Study-wide context: The collaborator samples originated in the United States, Italy and Spain and spanned the acute and convalescent phases of COVID-19. The prospective study material was composed of cDNA or gDNA derived from T cells, B-cell-depleted T cells, or PBMCs. Subjects who had been exposed to COVID-19, were actively infected with it, or had recovered from it provided the deeply sampled blood TCRbeta repertoires that made up the dataset. The repertoires were released in a freely available public database intended as a resource for research on the immune response to SARS-CoV-2. The samples were drawn from the first 160 participants of the ongoing ImmuneRACE study and from roughly 1,300 subjects provided by 6 global collaborators. A de-identified subject ID, COVID-19 status, age in years and sex were almost always included in the sample metadata. Where available, HLA class I and class II types were taken from metadata supplied by the sample provider and were not determined by assay-based typing. Results and caveats for the whole study, not just this receptor: Clinical and demographic metadata were provided uncurated, with the amount varying by source and participant.

A second Seattle source provided samples from volunteer blood donors who had recovered from COVID-19. Each collaborating institution followed its own protocols to collect whole blood in K2EDTA tubes. Collaborator samples were shipped for TCRbeta analysis as frozen whole blood, isolated PBMCs, or DNA extracted from either sample type. Via the germline V gene, CDR1 is MNHEY and CDR2 SVGAGI. V and J are truncated by 5 bases and 0 bases respectively, leaving an intervening sequence of 8 bases. The CDR3, cysteine through phenylalanine, is 14 amino acids long. The CDR3 DNA has 42 bases and is translated from base 1. Comments on this clone: Its antigen target is currently unknown. No much larger clone is present one base from it, and per-base qualities are unavailable.

TCRbeta CDR3 regions were amplified from genomic DNA by means of the immunoSEQ Assay, a bias-controlled multiplex PCR. As for the authors' bioinformatics: The number of nucleated cells in each sample was estimated from the amplification of reference gene primers within the assay. Sequence reads were collapsed and filtered to measure the absolute abundance of every unique TCRbeta CDR3 rearrangement. For each sample, productive Simpson clonality was calculated by taking the square root of Simpson's diversity index across productive rearrangements. Not all clones reach the TCRdb copy of this immuneACCESS table, which keeps in-frame sequences only. Checked studies attribute under half of the gap to unresolved V genes and leave the rest unexplained. V and J calls and clone size are as listed in that table; D and trimming were resolved from the DNA. For this sample there are about 350,000 clones; around nine tenths appear just once. The top ten clones comprise about 3.5% of the sample.

The sample was peripheral blood. The TCR sequence derives from a woman aged 18 to 35 who had recovered from COVID-19. The rearrangement joined TRBV6-5 to TRBJ1-3, with no confident D gene call. The nucleotides are TGTGCCAGCAGTCAGGTCAACTCTGGAAACACCATATATTTT. This encodes CASSQVNSGNTIYF.